The entry that follows covers one T cell receptor (beta chain) sequence. Repertoires were generated with immunoSEQ multiplex PCR, while TCRdb's copy carries only in-frame clones and drops some. The table records 150,000 to 200,000 clones, around 92% of them present only once. This sample stems from a study of control samples from healthy donors and cancer patients. The TCR was taken from a woman in her twenties or thirties in good health. The sample taken for sequencing was blood.

CDR3 protein: CASSLVGGNTEAFF. In nucleotides, the CDR3 is TGTGCCAGCAGCTTAGTCGGGGGGAACACTGAAGCTTTCTTT. The chain joins TRBV11-3 to TRBJ1-1; possibly TRBD1 for D (5 bases). Looked up from germline, CDR1 is SGHNT and CDR2 is YENEEA. With 1 base removed from V and 1 base from J, the gap between germline ends came to 7 bases. This CDR3 has 14 amino acids.